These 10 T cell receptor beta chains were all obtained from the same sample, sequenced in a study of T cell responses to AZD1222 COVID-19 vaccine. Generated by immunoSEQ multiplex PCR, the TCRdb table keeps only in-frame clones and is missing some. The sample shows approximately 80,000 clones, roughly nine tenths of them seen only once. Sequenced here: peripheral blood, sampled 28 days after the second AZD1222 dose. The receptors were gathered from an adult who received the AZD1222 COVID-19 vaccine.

The CDR3 spells CASSQDPGTSGSSYEQYF. The CDR3 nucleotides are TGTGCCAGCAGCCAAGACCCCGGGACTAGCGGAAGCTCCTACGAGCAGTACTTC. The chain joins TRBV3-1 (or the pseudogene TRBV3-2) to TRBJ2-7; 11 bases agree with TRBD2. This CDR3 has 18 amino acids. The germline gives CDR1 LGHDT, CDR2 YNNKEL (reference sequence). Trimming at V came to 0 bases and at J to 0 bases, leaving 7 bases not matched to a gene.

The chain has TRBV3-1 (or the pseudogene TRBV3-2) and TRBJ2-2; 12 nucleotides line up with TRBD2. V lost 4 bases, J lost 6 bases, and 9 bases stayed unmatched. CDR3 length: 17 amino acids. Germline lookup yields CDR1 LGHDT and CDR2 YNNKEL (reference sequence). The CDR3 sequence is CASSLASGGAFAGELFF. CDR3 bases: TGTGCCAGCAGCCTAGCTAGCGGGGGGGCGTTCGCCGGGGAGCTGTTTTTT.

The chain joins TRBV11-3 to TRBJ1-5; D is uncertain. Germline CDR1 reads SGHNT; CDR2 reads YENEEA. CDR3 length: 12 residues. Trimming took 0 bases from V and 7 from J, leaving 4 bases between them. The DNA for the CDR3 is TGTGCCAGCAGCTTAGAGGTCCAGCCCCAGCATTTT. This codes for CASSLEVQPQHF.

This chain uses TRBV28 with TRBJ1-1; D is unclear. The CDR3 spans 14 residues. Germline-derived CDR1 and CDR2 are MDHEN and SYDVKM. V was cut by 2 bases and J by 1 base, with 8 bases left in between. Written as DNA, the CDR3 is TGTGCCAGCAGTTTAAGTTGGGAGAACACTGAAGCTTTCTTT. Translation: CASSLSWENTEAFF.

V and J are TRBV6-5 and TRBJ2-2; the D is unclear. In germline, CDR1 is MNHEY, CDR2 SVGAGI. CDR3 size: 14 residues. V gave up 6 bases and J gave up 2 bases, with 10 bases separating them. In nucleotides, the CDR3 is TGTGCCAGCAGACCCGACGGAAACACCGGGGAGCTGTTTTTT. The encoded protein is CASRPDGNTGELFF.

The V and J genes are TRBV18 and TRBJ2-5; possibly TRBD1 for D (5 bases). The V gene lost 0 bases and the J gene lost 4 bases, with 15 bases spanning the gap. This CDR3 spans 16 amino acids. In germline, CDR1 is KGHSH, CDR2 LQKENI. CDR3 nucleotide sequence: TGTGCCAGCTCACCACCGAATAGAGGCCAGGGAGAGACCCAGTACTTC. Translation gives CASSPPNRGQGETQYF. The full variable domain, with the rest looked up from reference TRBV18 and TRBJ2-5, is NAGVMQNPRHLVRRRGQEARLRCSPMKGHSHVYWYRQLPEEGLKFMVYLQKENIIDESGMPKERFSAEFPKEGPSILRIQQVVRGDSAAYFCASSPPNRGQGETQYFGPGTRLLVL.

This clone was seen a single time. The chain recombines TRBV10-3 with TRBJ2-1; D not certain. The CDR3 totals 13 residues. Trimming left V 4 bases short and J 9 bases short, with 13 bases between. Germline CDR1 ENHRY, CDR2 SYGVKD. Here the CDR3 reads CAISAIRAIEQFF. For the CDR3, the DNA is TGTGCCATCAGTGCGATAAGGGCTATTGAGCAGTTCTTC.

The CDR3 is CASSLKSGTDTDTQYF. The CDR3 nucleotides read TGTGCCAGCAGCTTAAAATCCGGGACAGACACAGATACGCAGTATTTT. The chain uses TRBV5-4 and TRBJ2-3, with 7 bases that match TRBD1. Germline V gene sequence: CDR1 SGHNT, CDR2 YYREEE (reference sequence). This CDR3 comprises 16 residues. The V segment lost 2 bases and the J segment 2 bases; nucleotides outside the gene matches: 8.

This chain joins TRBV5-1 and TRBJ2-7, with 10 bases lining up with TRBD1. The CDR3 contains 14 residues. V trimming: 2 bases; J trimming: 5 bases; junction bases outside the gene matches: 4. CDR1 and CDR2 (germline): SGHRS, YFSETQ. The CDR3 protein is CASSLGDRGNEQYF. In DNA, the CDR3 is TGCGCCAGCAGCTTAGGGGACAGGGGCAACGAGCAGTACTTC.

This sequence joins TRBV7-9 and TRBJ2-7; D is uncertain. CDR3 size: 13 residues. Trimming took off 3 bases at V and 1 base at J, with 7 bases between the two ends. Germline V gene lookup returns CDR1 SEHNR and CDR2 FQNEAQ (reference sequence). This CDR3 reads CASSLDGSYEQYF. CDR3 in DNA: TGTGCCAGCAGCTTGGACGGATCCTACGAGCAGTACTTC.